The rows below give T cell receptor beta chains drawn from one sample of a study of T cells in Graves' hyperthyroidism and ophthalmopathy. MiXCR, applied by TCRdb to the multiplex PCR reads, yields one record per CDR3 protein. Of roughly 500,000 distinct CDR3 sequences in the sample, approximately 15% were seen once. Source material: blood. The receptors stem from a woman aged 25 to 39 with Graves' hyperthyroidism that later progressed to Graves' ophthalmopathy. Each CDR3 is given with its conserved first and last residue. Fields, in order: CDR3 protein, CDR3 DNA, CDR3 length, J gene, V gene, clone size, D gene. The D gene is left open where the match is weak. Clone size is given for some rows only: seen once, a few or many times, or a class if the clone is expanded.

CDR3aa: CASRVSGAQVTQYF; CDR3nt: TGTGCCAGCAGAGTGTCCGGGGCCCAGGTTACGCAGTATTTT; len: 14; j_gene: TRBJ2-3; v_gene: TRBV6-1; abundance: NA; d_gene: NA
CDR3aa: CASSLRLSNQPQHF; CDR3nt: TGTGCCAGCAGCTTAAGACTTTCCAATCAGCCCCAGCATTTT; len: 14; j_gene: TRBJ1-5; v_gene: TRBV13; abundance: NA; d_gene: NA
CDR3aa: CASSPRDRTSGVGHEQFF; CDR3nt: TGTGCCAGCAGCCCGCGGGACAGGACTAGCGGGGTGGGGCATGAGCAGTTCTTC; len: 18; j_gene: TRBJ2-1; v_gene: TRBV11-2; abundance: NA; d_gene: TRBD2
CDR3aa: CASSLDRDPRNTEAFF; CDR3nt: TGTGCCAGCAGTTTGGACAGGGACCCCCGGAACACTGAAGCTTTCTTT; len: 16; j_gene: TRBJ1-1; v_gene: TRBV6-1; abundance: many; d_gene: TRBD1
CDR3aa: CASSKQGRTEAFF; CDR3nt: TGTGCCAGTAGTAAGCAGGGGAGGACTGAAGCTTTCTTT; len: 13; j_gene: TRBJ1-1; v_gene: TRBV19; abundance: many; d_gene: NA
CDR3aa: CASSPYASGRDNEQFF; CDR3nt: TGTGCCAGCAGCCCCTATGCTAGCGGGAGGGACAATGAGCAGTTCTTC; len: 16; j_gene: TRBJ2-1; v_gene: TRBV5-5; abundance: many; d_gene: TRBD2
CDR3aa: CASSPTKDLPFF; CDR3nt: TGTGCCAGCTCACCTACTAAAGACTTACCGTTCTTC; len: 12; j_gene: TRBJ2-1; v_gene: TRBV18; abundance: few; d_gene: NA
CDR3aa: CASGRQYSNQPQHF; CDR3nt: TGTGCCAGCGGGCGGCAATATAGCAATCAGCCCCAGCATTTT; len: 14; j_gene: TRBJ1-5; v_gene: TRBV6-1; abundance: NA; d_gene: NA
CDR3aa: CASSEGTSNEKLFF; CDR3nt: TGTGCCAGCAGTGAAGGGACATCTAATGAAAAACTGTTTTTT; len: 14; j_gene: TRBJ1-4; v_gene: TRBV2; abundance: many; d_gene: NA
CDR3aa: CAWSGSQNTGELFF; CDR3nt: TGTGCCTGGAGTGGTAGCCAGAACACCGGGGAGCTGTTTTTT; len: 14; j_gene: TRBJ2-2; v_gene: TRBV30; abundance: many; d_gene: NA
CDR3aa: CSARSVVTGGTYEQYF; CDR3nt: TGCAGTGCTAGATCGGTAGTCACTGGTGGGACCTACGAGCAGTACTTC; len: 16; j_gene: TRBJ2-7; v_gene: TRBV20-1; abundance: many; d_gene: NA
CDR3aa: CAISLVTGVGYTF; CDR3nt: TGTGCCATCAGCTTGGTTACAGGGGTGGGCTACACCTTC; len: 13; j_gene: TRBJ1-2; v_gene: TRBV11-3; abundance: NA; d_gene: TRBD1
CDR3aa: CAWGGTVEAFF; CDR3nt: TGTGCCTGGGGGGGGACGGTTGAAGCTTTCTTT; len: 11; j_gene: TRBJ1-1; v_gene: TRBV30; abundance: many; d_gene: NA